This entry lists 25 T cell receptor beta chains sequenced from one sample in a study of blood T cell repertoires in COVID-19. Here immunoSEQ multiplex PCR was the method, and the copy in TCRdb shows in-frame clones only, minus some. This table has roughly 150,000 clones, around nine tenths appearing once. The sample taken for sequencing was peripheral blood. These receptors were collected from a human donor in a cohort sampled during active COVID-19.

CDR3 protein: CSASQAQTQETQYF. The CDR3 nucleotides are TGCAGTGCTAGTCAGGCCCAGACCCAAGAGACCCAGTACTTC. The chain employs TRBV20-1 and TRBJ2-5, with D hard to call. Looked up from germline, CDR1 is DFQATT and CDR2 is SNEGSKA (reference sequence). This CDR3 has 14 residues. V was pared by 3 bases and J by 1 base, with 12 bases between.

The V and J genes are TRBV12-5 and TRBJ2-1; TRBD2 matches at 8 bases. V dropped 2 bases and J dropped 3; count of bases not matched to a gene: 9. The CDR3 is 17 amino acids. Per the germline V gene, CDR1 is LGHNT and CDR2 is FRNRAP. Written as DNA, the CDR3 is TGTGCTAGTGGTTTGACCCCTGCGGCGGGAGGCTACAATGAGCAGTTCTTC. This gives the protein CASGLTPAAGGYNEQFF.

The genes are TRBV2 and TRBJ2-1, with 15 bases that match TRBD2. V gave up 8 bases and J gave up 6 bases; unmatched junction bases: 5. CDR3 length: 15 residues. Germline lookup yields CDR1 SNHLY and CDR2 FYNNEI. Written as DNA, the CDR3 is TGTGCCAGCCGTCTGGGACTAGCGGGAGGCAATGAGCAGTTCTTC. It encodes CASRLGLAGGNEQFF.

This clone was counted a single time. This CDR3 reads CASSFQADLTGELFF. The CDR3 bases are TGTGCCAGCAGCTTTCAAGCGGACCTCACCGGGGAGCTGTTTTTT. The V call is TRBV7-9, the J call TRBJ2-2; D possibly corresponds to TRBD2 (5 bases). This CDR3 contains 15 residues. Trimming shortened V by 3 bases and J by 4 bases, and 12 bases separated the two germline ends. Germline CDR1 SEHNR, CDR2 FQNEAQ (reference sequence).

The chain uses TRBV14 and TRBJ1-6, with a possible D match to TRBD1 (5 bases). Germline CDR1 and CDR2: SGHDN and FVKESK. This CDR3 has 15 amino acids. Deletions cut 4 bases from V and 10 bases from J, with 17 bases between. CDR3 protein: CASSRLSGGGSPLHF. The CDR3 DNA reads TGTGCCAGCAGCCGACTCTCGGGGGGAGGATCACCCCTCCACTTT.

The J gene is TRBJ1-5, the V gene TRBV23-1; D is perhaps TRBD1 (6 bases). TRBV23-1 has ORF status, its function being uncertain. V shed 3 bases and J shed 0 bases, with 36 bases lying between them. This CDR3 contains 24 residues. The CDR3 sequence: CASSHHRPDRSHPRGHPSNQPQHF. The CDR3 DNA sequence: TGCGCCAGCAGTCATCATCGCCCGGACAGAAGCCATCCTAGAGGCCATCCTAGCAATCAGCCCCAGCATTTT.

The chain employs TRBV18 and TRBJ2-2, with 9 positions matching TRBD1. Germline V gives CDR1 KGHSH, CDR2 LQKENI. J was trimmed by 0 bases and V by 8 bases; bases with no gene match: 4. The CDR3 loop spans 15 amino acids. For the CDR3, the DNA is TGTGCCAGCGGTCGACAGGGGGCGAACACCGGGGAGCTGTTTTTT. It is translated as CASGRQGANTGELFF.

The chain joins TRBV30 to TRBJ1-2; perhaps TRBD1 as D (5 bases). Germline V gene data show CDR1 as GTSNPN and CDR2 as SVGIG (reference sequence). This CDR3 spans 12 amino acids. The V gene lost 2 bases and the J gene lost 7 bases, with 11 bases spanning the gap. DNA of the CDR3: TGTGCCTGGAGTCGGGGGTCTTCTGGCTACACCTTC. It codes for CAWSRGSSGYTF. Filled out from reference TRBV30 and TRBJ1-2, the complete variable domain reads SQTIHQWPATLVQPVGSPLSLECTVEGTSNPNLYWYRQAAGRGLQLLFYSVGIGQISSEVPQNLSASRPQDRQFILSSKKLLLSDSGFYLCAWSRGSSGYTFGSGTRLTVV.

The chain uses TRBV5-1 and TRBJ1-5; maybe TRBD1 (5 bases). The CDR3 is 15 residues long. CDR1 and CDR2 from the germline V gene are SGHRS and YFSETQ. V was shortened by 0 bases and J by 4 bases, with 11 bases between the two germline ends. The CDR3 loop reads CASSLGGLGNQPQHF. The CDR3 DNA reads TGCGCCAGCAGCTTGGGGGGCTTGGGGAATCAGCCCCAGCATTTT.

The chain recombines TRBV27 with TRBJ2-1, with TRBD2 matching 7 bases. Trimming cost V 5 bases and J 8 bases; bases outside gene matches: 12. The CDR3 length is 15 residues. Germline assignment: CDR1 MNHEY and CDR2 SMNVEV (reference sequence). DNA for the CDR3: TGTGCCAGCAGTCCCCCGAGCGGGATGTTTCATGAGCAGTTCTTC. Encoded protein: CASSPPSGMFHEQFF.

The rearrangement uses TRBV5-6 and TRBJ1-2, with 11 bases identical to TRBD1. V was clipped by 4 bases and J by 1 base; unmatched bases: 12. Germline V CDR1 and CDR2: SGHDT, YYEEEE. CDR3 length: 18 amino acids. The CDR3 region is CASSGSPGTGGSNYGYTF. The CDR3 nucleotides read TGTGCCAGCAGCGGTAGCCCCGGGACAGGGGGAAGTAACTATGGCTACACCTTC.

The chain links TRBV7-9 to TRBJ2-7, with a possible D match to TRBD2 (5 bases). CDR3 length equals 18 residues. Looked up from germline, CDR1 is SEHNR and CDR2 is FQNEAQ (reference sequence). The V gene lost 1 base and the J gene lost 1 base, with 20 bases spanning the gap. As DNA, the CDR3 is TGTGCCAGCAGCTTAGATAGTTTGGGGAGCACGGGGTCCTACGAGCAGTACTTC. Translation gives CASSLDSLGSTGSYEQYF. Full variable domain (outside the CDR3, taken from reference TRBV7-9 and TRBJ2-7): DTGVSQNPRHKITKRGQNVTFRCDPISEHNRLYWYRQTLGQGPEFLTYFQNEAQLEKSRLLSDRFSAERPKGSFSTLEIQRTEQGDSAMYLCASSLDSLGSTGSYEQYFGPGTRLTVT.

The J gene is TRBJ2-7, the V gene TRBV27; the D gene is possibly TRBD2 (6 bases). Germline loops: CDR1 MNHEY, CDR2 SMNVEV (reference sequence). The germline V and J ends were trimmed by 0 bases and 1 base, with 10 bases remaining between them. This CDR3 is 15 amino acids long. The CDR3 reads CASSLSGGTSYEQYF. The CDR3 nucleotides read TGTGCCAGCAGTTTATCCGGGGGAACTTCCTACGAGCAGTACTTC.

V is TRBV25-1 and J is TRBJ2-3; 11 positions agree with TRBD2. Germline V CDR1 and CDR2: MGHDK, SYGVNS. Unmatched junction bases numbered 7, after V lost 7 bases and J lost 4 bases. There are 15 residues in the CDR3. CDR3 in DNA: TGTGCCAGCAAAACTCTAGCGGGAGGAGCAGATACGCAGTATTTT. It specifies CASKTLAGGADTQYF.

V usage is TRBV24-1 and J usage is TRBJ2-2, with 10 bases identical to TRBD2. V trimming: 1 base; J trimming: 6 bases; junction bases outside the gene matches: 7. Germline lookup yields CDR1 KGHDR and CDR2 SFDVKD. This CDR3 is built from 17 residues. CDR3 DNA: TGTGCCACCAGTGATTTTCAGGGACTAGCGAGAGCCGGGGAGCTGTTTTTT. This gives the protein CATSDFQGLARAGELFF.

The V call is TRBV19, the J call TRBJ2-3, with D uncertain. The CDR3 has 13 residues. Germline assignment: CDR1 LNHDA and CDR2 SQIVND (reference sequence). V lost 4 bases to trimming and J lost 8 bases, with 13 bases between them. In DNA, the CDR3 is TGTGCCAGTAGTACCTCCCCCTCCTCTACGCAGTATTTT. It translates to CASSTSPSSTQYF.

The CDR3, as DNA: TGTGCCAGCAGCGGATTCAGGACAGGGGACACTGAAGCTTTCTTT. It specifies CASSGFRTGDTEAFF. The chain couples TRBV5-4 to TRBJ1-1; 9 bases align to TRBD1. J gave up 3 bases and V 4 bases, and 7 bases lay outside the gene matches. Germline lookup yields CDR1 SGHNT and CDR2 YYREEE (reference sequence). This CDR3 has 15 amino acids. The full variable domain, with the rest looked up from reference TRBV5-4 and TRBJ1-1, is ETGVTQSPTHLIKTRGQQVTLRCSSQSGHNTVSWYQQALGQGPQFIFQYYREEENGRGNFPPRFSGLQFPNYSSELNVNALELDDSALYLCASSGFRTGDTEAFFGQGTRLTVV.

The rearrangement uses TRBV7-2 and TRBJ2-3, with TRBD2 matching 8 bases. Per germline, CDR1 SGHTA and CDR2 FQGNSA. CDR3 size: 14 residues. V lost 4 bases to trimming and J lost 5 bases; unmatched junction nucleotides: 5. CDR3 amino acids: CASSSIAGRDTQYF. CDR3 bases: TGTGCCAGCAGCTCCATAGCGGGGCGAGATACGCAGTATTTT.

This clone appeared a few times. V usage is TRBV6-2 or TRBV6-3 and J usage is TRBJ2-2; no definite D call. From germline, CDR1 is MNHEY and CDR2 SVGEGT. This CDR3 spans 13 amino acids. Trimming took off 6 bases at V and 8 bases at J, with 13 bases between the two ends. The CDR3 DNA sequence: TGTGCCAGCAGCCGCACACACCAAGGGGAGCTGTTTTTT. As protein: CASSRTHQGELFF.

The chain carries TRBV27 and TRBJ1-6; TRBD1 is a possible D gene (6 bases). This CDR3 spans 16 amino acids. CDR1 is MNHEY and CDR2 is SMNVEV in the germline V gene (reference sequence). V lost 6 bases and J lost 3, with 15 bases in between. In DNA, the CDR3 is TGTGCCAGCAGGCCCGAAGTACAGGGCTATAATTCACCCCTCCACTTT. This codes for CASRPEVQGYNSPLHF.

The chain has TRBV7-9 and TRBJ2-3; 11 bases line up with TRBD2. After removal of 2 bases from V and 4 bases from J, the junction contained 5 bases not matched to a gene. The V gene's germline CDR1 is SEHNR and CDR2 FQNEAQ (reference sequence). The CDR3 has 16 residues. This chain's CDR3 is CASSLLAGGNADTQYF. The DNA for the CDR3 is TGTGCCAGCAGCTTACTAGCGGGAGGAAATGCAGATACGCAGTATTTT.

The CDR3 spells CASSSPDRGSDEKLFF. CDR3 DNA: TGTGCCAGCAGTTCCCCGGACAGGGGATCGGATGAAAAACTGTTTTTT. The J gene is TRBJ1-4, the V gene TRBV2; 9 bases match TRBD1. Unmatched junction bases numbered 10, after V lost 5 bases and J lost 6 bases. Germline assignment: CDR1 SNHLY and CDR2 FYNNEI. The CDR3 is made up of 16 amino acids.

This rearrangement joins TRBV6-2 or TRBV6-3 to TRBJ2-7, with 9 bases matching TRBD2. Germline CDR1 is MNHEY and CDR2 is SVGEGT. This CDR3 comprises 15 residues. Trimming removed 0 bases from V and 5 bases from J; junction bases left unmatched: 5. This CDR3 is CASSYSSGGNDEQYF. For the CDR3, the DNA is TGTGCCAGCAGTTACTCGAGCGGGGGGAACGACGAGCAGTACTTC.

The V call is TRBV7-3, the J call TRBJ1-1, with D maybe TRBD1 (6 bases). Germline V gene lookup returns CDR1 SGHTA and CDR2 FQGTGA. The CDR3 consists of 13 residues. V dropped 4 bases and J dropped 1 base, with 7 bases sitting between them. CDR3 DNA sequence: TGTGCCAGCAGCTCGACAGGGAACACTGAAGCTTTCTTT. Its protein product is CASSSTGNTEAFF. The whole variable domain, filled in from reference TRBV7-3 and TRBJ1-1, reads GAGVSQTPSNKVTEKGKYVELRCDPISGHTALYWYRQSLGQGPEFLIYFQGTGAADDSGLPNDRFFAVRPEGSVSTLKIQRTERGDSAVYLCASSSTGNTEAFFGQGTRLTVV.

The chain has TRBV6-1 and TRBJ2-7, with D perhaps TRBD1 (5 bases). V was pared by 0 bases and J by 3 bases, with 9 bases between. The germline gives CDR1 MNHNS, CDR2 SASEGT. The CDR3 runs 14 residues. The CDR3 spells CASSEAAGIYEQYF. The CDR3 coding sequence is TGTGCCAGCAGTGAAGCCGCAGGGATCTACGAGCAGTACTTC.